This T cell receptor beta chain was identified during a study of metastatic and nonmetastatic thyroid tumors. The wider study: The authors compared repertoires across blood and tumor or nodule tissue from malignant and benign thyroid patients.

Study results and caveats: Significantly greater TCR beta diversity was reportedly found in malignant thyroid tumors than in benign nodules (in blood and tumor).

The table lists this clone with many counts. Its antigen is as yet unknown. As processed by the authors: The study built a papillary thyroid cancer distant-metastasis classifier from CDR3 differences across clinicopathological groups. TCRdb redid the clone calls on the PCR reads using MiXCR. None of the V and J calls come from the authors' own analysis; TCRdb made them. Among about 59,000 clones listed, 15% to 20% were seen once. The CDR3 extends over 11 amino acids. Germline values: CDR1 MNHEY, CDR2 SMNVEV (reference sequence). V was pared by 11 bases and J by 3 bases, with 10 bases between. Until they underwent thyroid surgery, no patient had received any treatment.

The TCR comes from a male donor with papillary thyroid cancer or a benign thyroid nodule (not recorded which). Some clones in this sample may be carry-over from other donors' samples. This chain uses TRBV27 with TRBJ2-5; possibly TRBD1 for D (5 bases). Sequencing was carried out using blood. CDR3 bases: TGTGCCCCCTCGACAGAAGAGACCCAGTACTTC. It codes for CAPSTEETQYF.